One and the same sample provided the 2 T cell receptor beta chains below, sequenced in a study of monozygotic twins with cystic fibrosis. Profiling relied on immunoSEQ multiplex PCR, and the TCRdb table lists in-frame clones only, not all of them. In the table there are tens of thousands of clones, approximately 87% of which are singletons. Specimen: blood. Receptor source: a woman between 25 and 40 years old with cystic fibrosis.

The DNA of the CDR3 is TGCGCCAGCAGCCAAGATTTCAACAGGGAGGGAGAGCAGTACTTC. Translation: CASSQDFNREGEQYF. The chain carries TRBV4-3 and TRBJ2-5; the D gene is possibly TRBD2 (7 bases). V lost 0 bases to trimming and J lost 11 bases, with 19 bases between them. Germline CDR1 is LGHNA and CDR2 is YSLEER. The CDR3 totals 15 residues.

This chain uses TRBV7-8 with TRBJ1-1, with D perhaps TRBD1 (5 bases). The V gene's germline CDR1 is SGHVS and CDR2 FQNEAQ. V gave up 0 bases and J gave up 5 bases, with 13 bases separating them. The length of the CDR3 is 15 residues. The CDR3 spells CASSLARGGNTEAFF. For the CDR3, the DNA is TGTGCCAGCAGCTTAGCGCGGGGGGGGAATACTGAAGCTTTCTTT.